A selection of T cell receptor beta chains follows, all from one sample in a study of shared clonotypes between healthy human individuals. Clones were sequenced by immunoSEQ multiplex PCR, and TCRdb holds only the in-frame ones, with some missing. The sample includes fewer than 2.5 million clones, roughly 93% of them seen just once. Sequencing was done on a sample of naive CD4+ T cells from PBMCs. The receptors derive from a man younger than 35 in good health. Some clones in this sample may be carry-over from other donors' samples. Both conserved end residues are part of each CDR3.

j_call,v_call,cdr3_aa
TRBJ2-7,TRBV18,CASSPGGTSSYEQYF
TRBJ2-5,TRBV19,CASRLWAGGETQYF
TRBJ1-2,TRBV28,CASSPTGTGILWGYTF
TRBJ1-1,TRBV19,CASSIIGGSVTEAFF
TRBJ2-1,TRBV13,CASSPRGWLAVDSYNEQFF
TRBJ2-5,TRBV27,CASSFSRWGTSGLETQYF
TRBJ2-1,TRBV5-1,CASSLVASGRAYNEQFF
TRBJ1-1,TRBV4-1,CASSQDVAPSGNTEAFF
TRBJ1-5,TRBV28,CASSIRALSNQPQHF
TRBJ1-1,TRBV16,CASSQAPAGEAFF
TRBJ2-7,TRBV15,CATRIAGSYEQYF
TRBJ2-2,TRBV13,CASSRRAGGTGELFF
TRBJ2-2,TRBV9,CASSANGYTTGELFF
TRBJ2-5,TRBV6-5,CASSHLAGGGETQYF
TRBJ2-1,TRBV25-1,CASSELIFDEQFF
TRBJ2-5,TRBV7-2,CASSLGTSGSGETQYF
TRBJ2-7,TRBV11-2,CASSSNRMSYEQYF
TRBJ2-7,TRBV28,CASSPSSGRIGSYEQYF
TRBJ2-6,TRBV9,CASSVGAPGANVLTF
TRBJ1-2,TRBV7-2,CASSLAGTAVLNYGYTF
TRBJ2-2,TRBV6-1,CASRTGISNTGELFF
TRBJ2-5,TRBV5-4,CASNTQSRGAGETQYF
TRBJ1-1,TRBV7-9,CASSFLKDHPGGGEAFF
TRBJ1-5,TRBV2,CASSWDTSNQPQHF
TRBJ1-5,TRBV7-8,CASSLAAGLGNQPQHF
TRBJ2-2,TRBV2,CASSARGLPGELFF
TRBJ2-3,TRBV30,CAGPRRLAETSTDTQYF
TRBJ1-2,TRBV11-2,CASSLHSPTRGLGYGYTF
TRBJ1-1,TRBV7-9,CASSPQGANTEAFF
TRBJ2-7,TRBV2,CASGGRSYEQYF
TRBJ2-3,TRBV9,CASSVGTGVGTDTQYF
TRBJ2-2,TRBV18,CASSPPGSTRGTGELFF
TRBJ2-7,TRBV5-1,CASSLVGGRNYEQYF
TRBJ2-1,TRBV6-6,CASSYGRDIGRDEQFF
TRBJ2-2,TRBV11-2,CASSLVSSAGELFF
TRBJ1-5,TRBV28,CASSTRDRGNQPQHF
TRBJ2-6,TRBV28,CASSFFGGGSGANVLTF
TRBJ2-1,TRBV11-2,CASSPNPPPGPSSYNEQFF
TRBJ2-1,TRBV18,CASSPLRTSGSYNEQFF
TRBJ2-3,TRBV27,CASSVLAGDTQYF
TRBJ2-7,TRBV5-1,CASSFGAGGPSYEQYF
TRBJ2-7,TRBV7-2,CASSSDWTSGTYEQYF
TRBJ1-6,TRBV5-1,CASSFDRNSPLHF
TRBJ1-2,TRBV4-3,CASSQRHRQGPSGYTF
TRBJ2-3,TRBV18,CASSPLLGAGGTDTQYF
TRBJ2-3,TRBV5-4,CASSSKTSGSTDTQYF
TRBJ1-5,TRBV18,CASSGTGGDQPQHF
TRBJ2-5,TRBV12-5,CASGLEVATQYF
TRBJ2-7,TRBV27,CASSPPGGGEQYF
TRBJ2-7,TRBV9,CASSVGAGQGIYEQYF
TRBJ2-1,TRBV29-1,CMVSSYNEQFF
TRBJ2-7,TRBV5-8,CASSLMGQGGYEQYF
TRBJ2-2,TRBV10-3,CATGAENTNTGELFF
TRBJ2-7,TRBV7-9,CASSQGGSGQYF
TRBJ2-3,TRBV19,CASSPEALAGAPSTDTQYF